The 16 T cell receptor beta chains listed next were all sequenced from one sample in a study of blood T cell repertoires in COVID-19. The method was immunoSEQ multiplex PCR; TCRdb's version includes in-frame clones alone and lacks a portion of them. The data show some 200,000 clones, approximately 87% seen once. The sample consisted of peripheral blood. Receptors were obtained from a woman aged 55-75 years with COVID-19, enrolled during active disease.

This sequence joins TRBV4-3 and TRBJ1-2, with 7 bases lining up with TRBD1. The CDR3 extends over 14 amino acids. V lost 6 bases and J lost 2; bases outside the gene matches: 6. Germline CDR1 and CDR2: LGHNA and YSLEER. Here the CDR3 reads CASRVRDSNYGYTF. CDR3 DNA sequence: TGCGCCAGCAGAGTCCGGGACAGCAACTATGGCTACACCTTC.

This chain links TRBV28 with TRBJ2-2; D not certain. V lost 8 bases and J lost 6, with 7 bases in between. Germline V gene sequence: CDR1 MDHEN, CDR2 SYDVKM. The CDR3 consists of 11 residues. In DNA, the CDR3 is TGTGCCAGCCTAGGTCCCGGGGAGCTGTTTTTT. This gives the protein CASLGPGELFF. Filled out from reference TRBV28 and TRBJ2-2, the complete variable domain reads DVKVTQSSRYLVKRTGEKVFLECVQDMDHENMFWYRQDPGLGLRLIYFSYDVKMKEKGDIPEGYSVSREKKERFSLILESASTNQTSMYLCASLGPGELFFGEGSRLTVL.

This sequence joins TRBV9 and TRBJ2-3; D is perhaps TRBD2 (6 bases). Germline CDR1 SGDLS, CDR2 YYNGEE. The CDR3 spans 16 residues. The germline V and J ends were trimmed by 4 bases and 0 bases, with 15 bases remaining between them. DNA for the CDR3: TGTGCCAGCAGCAAACGGGGCGGGGAAAGCACAGATACGCAGTATTTT. It encodes CASSKRGGESTDTQYF.

This clone was recorded only once. The chain couples TRBV27 to TRBJ2-1; D uncertain. Deletions cut 4 bases from V and 2 bases from J, with 12 bases between. Per the germline V gene, CDR1 is MNHEY and CDR2 is SMNVEV (reference sequence). This CDR3 has 15 residues. In nucleotides, the CDR3 is TGTGCCAGCAGTTCCCGACTCTCCCCCTACAATGAGCAGTTCTTC. It codes for CASSSRLSPYNEQFF.

This chain connects TRBV10-2 to TRBJ1-6, with a tentative D call TRBD1 (5 bases). The CDR3 extends over 14 amino acids. Germline V lookup: CDR1 WSHSY, CDR2 SAAADI. Between the trimmed V and J ends, which lost 2 bases and 7 bases, there was a span of 9 bases. The CDR3 DNA reads as TGCGCCAGCAGTGAGGTTGGGGCCAATTCACCCCTCCACTTT. It specifies CASSEVGANSPLHF.

The V call is TRBV5-5, the J call TRBJ2-1; 7 nucleotides line up with TRBD1. V lost 0 bases, J lost 6 bases, and 3 bases stayed unmatched. The CDR3 is 14 amino acids. Germline-derived CDR1 and CDR2 are SGHKS and YYEKEE (reference sequence). CDR3 region: CASSLAGGGNEQFF. The CDR3 DNA is TGTGCCAGCAGCTTGGCAGGGGGTGGCAATGAGCAGTTCTTC.

The CDR3 sequence is CASSPPLSGANVLTF. The CDR3 bases are TGTGCCAGCAGTCCCCCCCTCTCTGGGGCCAACGTCCTGACTTTC. The gene calls are TRBV25-1 and TRBJ2-6; D is undetermined. The ends were cut back, 5 bases at V and 0 bases at J, with 8 bases in the middle. This CDR3 spans 15 amino acids. CDR1 is MGHDK, CDR2 SYGVNS, per germline.

The chain recombines TRBV7-3 with TRBJ2-1; D not resolved. Trimming took off 1 base at V and 0 bases at J, with 13 bases between the two ends. Germline loops: CDR1 SGHTA, CDR2 FQGTGA. The CDR3 spans 17 residues. The chain's CDR3 is CASSLRQRLSSYNEQFF. CDR3 nucleotides: TGTGCCAGCAGCTTAAGGCAAAGACTCAGCTCCTACAATGAGCAGTTCTTC.

The chain carries TRBV28 and TRBJ2-4, with 7 bases lining up with TRBD2. The V segment lost 0 bases and the J segment 5 bases; nucleotides outside the gene matches: 7. Per germline, CDR1 MDHEN and CDR2 SYDVKM. CDR3 length: 16 amino acids. CDR3 sequence reads: CASSLWGGVGENIQYF. The CDR3 nucleotides read TGTGCCAGCAGTTTATGGGGAGGGGTGGGGGAAAACATTCAGTACTTC.

This clone was seen only once. The chain uses TRBV7-2 and TRBJ2-7; 15 bases agree with TRBD2. Per the germline V gene, CDR1 is SGHTA and CDR2 is FQGNSA. J lost 7 bases, V lost 5 bases, and 12 bases had no gene match. CDR3 length: 17 amino acids. The CDR3: CASSAEGTSGRLKEQYF. The CDR3, as DNA: TGTGCCAGCAGCGCTGAAGGGACTAGCGGGAGGTTGAAAGAGCAGTACTTC.

This chain joins TRBV27 and TRBJ1-2, with D perhaps matching TRBD1 (6 bases). The CDR3 covers 15 residues. Per the germline V gene, CDR1 is MNHEY and CDR2 is SMNVEV (reference sequence). V gave up 0 bases and J gave up 7 bases, with 15 bases separating them. Here the CDR3 reads CASSLSARGALGYTF. The CDR3 region has the DNA TGTGCCAGCAGTTTATCCGCGCGGGGGGCGCTTGGCTACACCTTC.

The chain recombines TRBV27 with TRBJ1-4; D remains unclear. Per germline, CDR1 MNHEY and CDR2 SMNVEV (reference sequence). The V and J ends lost 5 bases and 6 bases respectively, with 13 bases between them. The CDR3 sequence is 14 residues long. The CDR3 loop is CASSPWEGDEKLFF. The CDR3 DNA reads as TGTGCCAGCAGTCCTTGGGAGGGCGATGAAAAACTGTTTTTT. The complete variable domain, with remaining parts taken from reference TRBV27 and TRBJ1-4, reads EAQVTQNPRYLITVTGKKLTVTCSQNMNHEYMSWYRQDPGLGLRQIYYSMNVEVTDKGDVPEGYKVSRKEKRNFPLILESPSPNQTSLYFCASSPWEGDEKLFFGSGTQLSVL.

The V gene is TRBV4-3, the J gene TRBJ2-2, with D tentatively TRBD2 (5 bases). From germline, CDR1 is LGHNA and CDR2 YSLEER. The CDR3 extends over 14 amino acids. Trimming took 3 bases from V and 4 from J, leaving 9 bases between them. CDR3 loop: CASSHGLGTGELFF. The CDR3 DNA follows: TGCGCCAGCAGCCATGGACTCGGCACCGGGGAGCTGTTTTTT.

The table lists this clone with a few counts. The J gene is TRBJ1-4, the V gene TRBV19, with TRBD1 as a possible D gene (6 bases). The CDR3 spans 16 residues. With 6 bases removed from V and 5 bases from J, the gap between germline ends came to 19 bases. Germline CDR1 LNHDA, CDR2 SQIVND (reference sequence). CDR3 bases: TGTGCCAGTAGGGCCTCAGGGGCCTCGGGGAATGAAAAACTGTTTTTT. Amino acids: CASRASGASGNEKLFF.

This clone appeared a single time. The genes are TRBV28 and TRBJ1-6; D is perhaps TRBD1 (6 bases). CDR3 length: 15 amino acids. The V gene lost 6 bases and the J gene lost 6 bases, with 15 bases spanning the gap. In germline, CDR1 is MDHEN, CDR2 SYDVKM. The CDR3 DNA reads as TGTGCCAGCAGAACAGCGGACAGTCGTAATTCACCCCTCCACTTT. Translated: CASRTADSRNSPLHF. The full variable domain, completed using reference TRBV28 and TRBJ1-6, is DVKVTQSSRYLVKRTGEKVFLECVQDMDHENMFWYRQDPGLGLRLIYFSYDVKMKEKGDIPEGYSVSREKKERFSLILESASTNQTSMYLCASRTADSRNSPLHFGNGTRLTVT.

The genes are TRBV24-1 and TRBJ2-1; a weak D match, TRBD1 (6 bases). Trimming stripped 4 bases from V and 7 bases from J, with 13 bases between. CDR3 length equals 14 residues. The germline V gene encodes CDR1 KGHDR and CDR2 SFDVKD. The CDR3 protein is CATSDWGLGNEQFF. CDR3 DNA: TGTGCCACCAGTGACTGGGGGCTGGGTAATGAGCAGTTCTTC.